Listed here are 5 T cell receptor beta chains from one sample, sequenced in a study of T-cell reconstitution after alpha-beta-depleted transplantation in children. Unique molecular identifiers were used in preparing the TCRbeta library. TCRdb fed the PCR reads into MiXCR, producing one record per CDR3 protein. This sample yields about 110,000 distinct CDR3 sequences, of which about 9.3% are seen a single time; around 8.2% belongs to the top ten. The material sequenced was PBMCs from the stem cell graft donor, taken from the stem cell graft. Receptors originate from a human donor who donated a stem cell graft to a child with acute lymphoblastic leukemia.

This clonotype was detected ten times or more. CDR3 loop: CASSLGGNTGELFF. Here the CDR3 DNA reads TGTGCCAGCAGCTTGGGAGGAAACACCGGGGAGCTGTTTTTT. The V gene is TRBV7-2, the J gene TRBJ2-2, with a tentative D call TRBD2 (6 bases). The length of the CDR3 is 14 residues. The V gene's germline CDR1 is SGHTA and CDR2 FQGNSA. The germline V and J ends were trimmed by 3 bases and 2 bases, with 7 bases remaining between them.

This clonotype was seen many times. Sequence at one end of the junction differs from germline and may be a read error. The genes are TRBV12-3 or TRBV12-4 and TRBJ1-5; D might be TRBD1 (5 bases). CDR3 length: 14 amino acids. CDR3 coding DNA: TGTGCCAGCAGTCTAGCGGGGGAGAATCAGCCCCAGCATTTT. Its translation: CASSLAGENQPQHF.

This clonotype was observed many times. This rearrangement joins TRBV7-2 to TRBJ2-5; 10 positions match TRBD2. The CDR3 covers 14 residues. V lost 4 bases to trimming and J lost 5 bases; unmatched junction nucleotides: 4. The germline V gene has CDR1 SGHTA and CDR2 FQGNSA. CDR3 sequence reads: CASSSSGGGETQYF. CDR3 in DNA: TGTGCCAGCAGCTCTAGCGGGGGTGGGGAGACCCAGTACTTC.

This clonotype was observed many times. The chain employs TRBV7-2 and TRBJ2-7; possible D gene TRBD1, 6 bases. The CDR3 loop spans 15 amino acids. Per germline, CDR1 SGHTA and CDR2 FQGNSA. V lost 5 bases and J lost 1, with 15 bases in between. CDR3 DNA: TGTGCCAGCAGCCAGGCTTGGGGGCCTTCCTACGAGCAGTACTTC. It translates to CASSQAWGPSYEQYF. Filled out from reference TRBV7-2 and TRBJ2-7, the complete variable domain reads GAGVSQSPSNKVTEKGKDVELRCDPISGHTALYWYRQSLGQGLEFLIYFQGNSAPDKSGLPSDRFSAERTGGSVSTLTIQRTQQEDSAVYLCASSQAWGPSYEQYFGPGTRLTVT.

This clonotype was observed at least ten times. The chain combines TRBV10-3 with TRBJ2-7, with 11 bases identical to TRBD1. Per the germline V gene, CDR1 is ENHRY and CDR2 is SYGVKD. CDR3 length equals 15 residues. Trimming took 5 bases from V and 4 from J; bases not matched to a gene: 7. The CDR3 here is CAISKTGQGGYEQYF. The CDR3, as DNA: TGTGCCATCAGTAAAACGGGACAGGGGGGTTACGAGCAGTACTTC.